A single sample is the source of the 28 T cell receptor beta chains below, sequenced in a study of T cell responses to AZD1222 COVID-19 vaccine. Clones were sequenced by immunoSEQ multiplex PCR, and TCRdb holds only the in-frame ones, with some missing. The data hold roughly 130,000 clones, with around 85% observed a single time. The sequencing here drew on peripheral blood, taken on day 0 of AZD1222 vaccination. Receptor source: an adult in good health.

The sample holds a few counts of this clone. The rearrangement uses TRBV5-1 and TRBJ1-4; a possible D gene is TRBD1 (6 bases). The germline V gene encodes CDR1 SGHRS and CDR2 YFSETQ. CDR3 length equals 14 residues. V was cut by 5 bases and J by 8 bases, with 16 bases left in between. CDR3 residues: CASRPGARGEKLFF. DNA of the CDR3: TGCGCCAGCAGGCCAGGGGCGCGGGGGGAAAAACTGTTTTTT.

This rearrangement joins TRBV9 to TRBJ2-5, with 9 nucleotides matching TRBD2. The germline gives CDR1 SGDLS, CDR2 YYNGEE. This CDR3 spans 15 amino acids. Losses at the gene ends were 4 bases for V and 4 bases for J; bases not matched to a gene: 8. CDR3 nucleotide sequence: TGTGCCAGCAGCTCAGGACTAGCGAGTGCAGAGACCCAGTACTTC. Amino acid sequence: CASSSGLASAETQYF. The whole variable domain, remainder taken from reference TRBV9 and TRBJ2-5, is DSGVTQTPKHLITATGQRVTLRCSPRSGDLSVYWYQQSLDQGLQFLIQYYNGEERAKGNILERFSAQQFPDLHSELNLSSLELGDSALYFCASSSGLASAETQYFGPGTRLLVL.

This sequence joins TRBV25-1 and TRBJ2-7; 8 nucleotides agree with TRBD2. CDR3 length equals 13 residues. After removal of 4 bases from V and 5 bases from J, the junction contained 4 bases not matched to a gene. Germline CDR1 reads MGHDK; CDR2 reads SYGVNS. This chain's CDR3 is CASSAGTSNEQYF. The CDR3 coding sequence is TGTGCCAGCAGTGCCGGGACTAGTAACGAGCAGTACTTC.

The CDR3 sequence: CASSPRGFRDEQYF. The CDR3 coding sequence is TGTGCCAGCTCACCTCGGGGATTCAGGGACGAGCAGTACTTC. The chain uses TRBV18 and TRBJ2-7; either TRBD1 or TRBD2 may supply D (5 bases each). CDR3 length equals 14 residues. The V gene lost 3 bases and the J gene lost 5 bases, with 14 bases spanning the gap. Germline V gene sequence: CDR1 KGHSH, CDR2 LQKENI.

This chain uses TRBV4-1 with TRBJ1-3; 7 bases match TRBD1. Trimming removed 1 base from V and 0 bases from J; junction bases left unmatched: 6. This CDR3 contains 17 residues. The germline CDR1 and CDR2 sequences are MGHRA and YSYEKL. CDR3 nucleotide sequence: TGCGCCAGCAGCCAAGGGGAGGGGGCGAGCTCTGGAAACACCATATATTTT. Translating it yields CASSQGEGASSGNTIYF.

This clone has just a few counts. The CDR3 DNA reads as TGTGCCTGGAGTGTAGGATACGGTTGGATGGGTTACGAGCAGTACTTC. Translation gives CAWSVGYGWMGYEQYF. The chain couples TRBV30 to TRBJ2-7; D is uncertain. The CDR3 is 16 residues long. Looked up from germline, CDR1 is GTSNPN and CDR2 is SVGIG (reference sequence). The V gene lost 0 bases and the J gene lost 4 bases, with 19 bases spanning the gap.

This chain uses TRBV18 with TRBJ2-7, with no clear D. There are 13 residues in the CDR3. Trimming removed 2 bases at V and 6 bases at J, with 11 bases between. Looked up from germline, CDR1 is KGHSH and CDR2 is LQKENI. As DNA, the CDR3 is TGTGCCAGCTCACCAAATACGGGCCGCGAGCAGTACTTC. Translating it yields CASSPNTGREQYF.

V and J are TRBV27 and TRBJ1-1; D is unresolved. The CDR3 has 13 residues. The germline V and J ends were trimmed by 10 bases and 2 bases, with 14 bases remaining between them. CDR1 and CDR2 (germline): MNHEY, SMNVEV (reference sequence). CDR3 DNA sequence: TGTGCCATCAAAGGGCAACTTAACACTGAAGCTTTCTTT. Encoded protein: CAIKGQLNTEAFF.

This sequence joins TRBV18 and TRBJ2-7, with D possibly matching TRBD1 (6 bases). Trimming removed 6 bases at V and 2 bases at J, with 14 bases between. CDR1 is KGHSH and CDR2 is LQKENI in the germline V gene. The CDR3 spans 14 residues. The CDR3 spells CASSTGTSTYEQYF. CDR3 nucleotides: TGTGCCAGCTCCACTGGGACATCAACCTACGAGCAGTACTTC.

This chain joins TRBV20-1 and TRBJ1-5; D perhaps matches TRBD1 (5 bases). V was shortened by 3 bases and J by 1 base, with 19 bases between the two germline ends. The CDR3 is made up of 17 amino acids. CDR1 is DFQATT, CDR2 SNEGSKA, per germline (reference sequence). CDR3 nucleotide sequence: TGCAGTGCTAGTGTAGCCCGCGGGGGGTGGAGCAATCAGCCCCAGCATTTT. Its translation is CSASVARGGWSNQPQHF.

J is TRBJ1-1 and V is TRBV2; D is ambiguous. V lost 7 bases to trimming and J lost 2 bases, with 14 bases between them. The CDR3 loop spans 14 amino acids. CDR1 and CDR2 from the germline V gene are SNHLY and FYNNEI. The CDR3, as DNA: TGTGCCAGCACCCGACGATTAGTTAACACTGAAGCTTTCTTT. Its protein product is CASTRRLVNTEAFF.

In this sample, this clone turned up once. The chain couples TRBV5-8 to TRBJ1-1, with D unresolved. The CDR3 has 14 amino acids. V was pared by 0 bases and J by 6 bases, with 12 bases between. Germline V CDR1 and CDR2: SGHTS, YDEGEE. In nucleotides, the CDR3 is TGTGCCAGCAGCTTGGGGCCTGGCCTCCCTGAAGCTTTCTTT. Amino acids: CASSLGPGLPEAFF.

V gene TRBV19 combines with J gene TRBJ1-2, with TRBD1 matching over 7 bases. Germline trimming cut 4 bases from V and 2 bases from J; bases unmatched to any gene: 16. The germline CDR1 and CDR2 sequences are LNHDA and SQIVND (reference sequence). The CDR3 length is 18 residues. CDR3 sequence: CASSSKSSGTAHNYGYTF. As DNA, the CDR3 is TGTGCCAGTAGTAGCAAATCCTCCGGGACAGCTCACAACTATGGCTACACCTTC.

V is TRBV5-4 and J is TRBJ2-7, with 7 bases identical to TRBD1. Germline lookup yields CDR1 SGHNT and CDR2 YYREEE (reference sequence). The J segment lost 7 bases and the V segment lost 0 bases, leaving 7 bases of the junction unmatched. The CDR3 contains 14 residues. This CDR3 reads CASSLDRGSREQYF. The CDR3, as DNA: TGTGCCAGCAGCTTGGACAGGGGATCTCGGGAGCAGTACTTC.

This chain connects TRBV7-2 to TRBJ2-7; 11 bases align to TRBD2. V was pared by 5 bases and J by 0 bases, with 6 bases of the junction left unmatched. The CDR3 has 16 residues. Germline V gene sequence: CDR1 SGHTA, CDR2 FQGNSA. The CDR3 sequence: CASSPDTSGSSYEQYF. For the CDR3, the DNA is TGTGCCAGCAGCCCGGATACTAGCGGGAGCTCCTACGAGCAGTACTTC.

The CDR3 loop is CASSLVGTGLAEAFF. Written as DNA, the CDR3 is TGTGCCAGCAGCTTAGTCGGAACAGGGTTGGCTGAAGCTTTCTTT. This sequence joins TRBV11-2 and TRBJ1-1; possibly TRBD1 for D (6 bases). This CDR3 has 15 residues. V was trimmed by 1 base and J by 6 bases, leaving 15 bases between them. Germline loops: CDR1 SGHAT, CDR2 FQNNGV.

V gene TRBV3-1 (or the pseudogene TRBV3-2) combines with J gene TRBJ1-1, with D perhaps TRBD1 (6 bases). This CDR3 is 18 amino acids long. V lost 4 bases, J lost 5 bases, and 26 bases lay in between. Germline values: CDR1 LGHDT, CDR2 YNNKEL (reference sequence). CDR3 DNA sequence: TGTGCCAGCAGCCCACTACTGTCGGGGGTCAGGGGTAAAACTGAAGCTTTCTTT. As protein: CASSPLLSGVRGKTEAFF.

The CDR3 region is CASSDGQLNTEAFF. The DNA for the CDR3 is TGTGCCAGTAGCGATGGACAGCTGAACACTGAAGCTTTCTTT. The V and J genes are TRBV19 and TRBJ1-1, with D possibly matching TRBD1 (6 bases). In germline, CDR1 is LNHDA, CDR2 SQIVND (reference sequence). The CDR3 spans 14 residues. The V gene lost 6 bases and the J gene lost 0 bases, with 11 bases spanning the gap.

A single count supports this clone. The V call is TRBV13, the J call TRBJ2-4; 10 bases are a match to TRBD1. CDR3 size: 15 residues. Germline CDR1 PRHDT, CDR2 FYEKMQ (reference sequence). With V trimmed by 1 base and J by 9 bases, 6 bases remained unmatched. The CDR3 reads CASSLEGDRGGIQYF. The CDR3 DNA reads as TGTGCCAGCAGCTTAGAGGGGGACAGGGGTGGCATTCAGTACTTC.

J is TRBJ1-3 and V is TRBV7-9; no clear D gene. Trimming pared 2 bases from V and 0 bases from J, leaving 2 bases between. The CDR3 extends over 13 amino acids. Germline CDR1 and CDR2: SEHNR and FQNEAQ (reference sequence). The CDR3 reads CASSLNSGNTIYF. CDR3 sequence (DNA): TGTGCCAGCAGCTTAAACTCTGGAAACACCATATATTTT.

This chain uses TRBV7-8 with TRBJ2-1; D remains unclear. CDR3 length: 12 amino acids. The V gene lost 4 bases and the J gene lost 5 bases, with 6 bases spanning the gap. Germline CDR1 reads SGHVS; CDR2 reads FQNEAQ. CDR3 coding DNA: TGTGCCAGCAGCTCCACTAACAATGAGCAGTTCTTC. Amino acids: CASSSTNNEQFF.

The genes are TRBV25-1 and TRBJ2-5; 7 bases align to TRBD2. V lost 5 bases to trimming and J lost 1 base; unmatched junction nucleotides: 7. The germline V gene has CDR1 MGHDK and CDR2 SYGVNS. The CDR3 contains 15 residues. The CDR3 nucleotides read TGTGCCAGCAGTCGAGGGCGGGGGACCCAAGAGACCCAGTACTTC. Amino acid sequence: CASSRGRGTQETQYF.

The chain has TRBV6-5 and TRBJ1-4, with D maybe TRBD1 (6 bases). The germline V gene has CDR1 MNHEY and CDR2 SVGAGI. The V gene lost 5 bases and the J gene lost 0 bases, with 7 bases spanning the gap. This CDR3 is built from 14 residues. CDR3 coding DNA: TGTGCCAGCAGTCGGACAGCAACTAATGAAAAACTGTTTTTT. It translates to CASSRTATNEKLFF.

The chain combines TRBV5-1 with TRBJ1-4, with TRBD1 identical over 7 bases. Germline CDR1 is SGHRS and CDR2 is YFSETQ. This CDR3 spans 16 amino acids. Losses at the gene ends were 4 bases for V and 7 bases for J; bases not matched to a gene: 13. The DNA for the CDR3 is TGCGCCAGCAGCCTTCCCACCGGGACAGCCGTTGAAAAACTGTTTTTT. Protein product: CASSLPTGTAVEKLFF. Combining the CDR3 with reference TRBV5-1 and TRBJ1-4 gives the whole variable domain KAGVTQTPRYLIKTRGQQVTLSCSPISGHRSVSWYQQTPGQGLQFLFEYFSETQRNKGNFPGRFSGRQFSNSRSEMNVSTLELGDSALYLCASSLPTGTAVEKLFFGSGTQLSVL.

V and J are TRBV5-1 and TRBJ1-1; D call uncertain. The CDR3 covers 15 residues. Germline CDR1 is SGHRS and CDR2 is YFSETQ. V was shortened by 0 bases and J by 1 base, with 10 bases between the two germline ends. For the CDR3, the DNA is TGCGCCAGCAGCTTGGGGCTTAATTCGAACACTGAAGCTTTCTTT. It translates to CASSLGLNSNTEAFF.

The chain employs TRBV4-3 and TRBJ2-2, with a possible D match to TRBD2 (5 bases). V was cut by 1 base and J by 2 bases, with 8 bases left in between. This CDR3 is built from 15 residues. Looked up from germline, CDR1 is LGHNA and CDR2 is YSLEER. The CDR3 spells CASSQGTYNTGELFF. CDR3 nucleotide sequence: TGCGCCAGCAGCCAAGGGACTTATAACACCGGGGAGCTGTTTTTT.

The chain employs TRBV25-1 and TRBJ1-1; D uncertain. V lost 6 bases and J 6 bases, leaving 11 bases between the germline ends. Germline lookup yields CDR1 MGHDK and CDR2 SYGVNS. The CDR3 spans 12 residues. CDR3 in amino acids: CASRTDNPEAFF. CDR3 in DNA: TGTGCCAGCAGGACGGATAACCCTGAAGCTTTCTTT.

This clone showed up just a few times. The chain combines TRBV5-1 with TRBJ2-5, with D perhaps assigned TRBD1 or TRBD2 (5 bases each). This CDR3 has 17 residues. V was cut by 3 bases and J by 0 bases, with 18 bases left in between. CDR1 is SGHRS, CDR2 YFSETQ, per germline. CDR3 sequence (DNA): TGCGCCAGCAGCTCCAACCGGGGCGGTATAAACCAAGAGACCCAGTACTTC. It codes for CASSSNRGGINQETQYF.